This paragraph covers one T cell receptor beta chain sequence. These data originate in a study of immune cell composition in non-small cell lung cancer. Profiling relied on immunoSEQ multiplex PCR, and the TCRdb table lists in-frame clones only, not all of them. This sample has fewer than 20,000 clones, with 77% found just once. Normal lung was taken at the farthest possible site, at least 3 cm from tumour. This CDR3 is built from 15 residues. Per germline, CDR1 SGHVS and CDR2 FNYEAQ. V lost 5 bases and J lost 0; bases outside the gene matches: 6. This same sample was also part of a study on CD4 T cells in lung cancer. Per that study: Most patients were former smokers with adenocarcinoma or squamous histology. Prior treatments included platinum chemotherapy, and some patients had nivolumab or pembrolizumab.

The receptor was isolated from a human donor with non-small cell lung cancer. The sequencing sample was made of non-adjacent lung tissue. The V and J genes are TRBV7-6 and TRBJ2-7; TRBD1 agrees at 8 bases. The CDR3 spells CASSLRQGSSYEQYF. The CDR3 DNA is TGTGCCAGCAGCCTTCGACAGGGGAGCTCCTACGAGCAGTACTTC. The full variable domain, completed using reference TRBV7-6 and TRBJ2-7, is GAGVSQSPRYKVTKRGQDVALRCDPISGHVSLYWYRQALGQGPEFLTYFNYEAQQDKSGLPNDRFSAERPEGSISTLTIQRTEQRDSAMYRCASSLRQGSSYEQYFGPGTRLTVT.